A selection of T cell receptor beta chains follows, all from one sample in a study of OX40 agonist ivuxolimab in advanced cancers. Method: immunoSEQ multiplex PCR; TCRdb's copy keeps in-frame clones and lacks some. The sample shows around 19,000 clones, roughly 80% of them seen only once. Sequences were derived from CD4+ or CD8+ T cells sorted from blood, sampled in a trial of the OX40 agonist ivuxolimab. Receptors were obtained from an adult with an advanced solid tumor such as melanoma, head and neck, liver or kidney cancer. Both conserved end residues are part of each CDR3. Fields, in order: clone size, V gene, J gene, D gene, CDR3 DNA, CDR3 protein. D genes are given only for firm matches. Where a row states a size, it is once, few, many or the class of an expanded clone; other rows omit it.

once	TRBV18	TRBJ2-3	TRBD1	TGTGCCAGCTCACCACTAGGGACAGGGTCTGGGCAGCGGGACGATACGCAGTATTTT	CASSPLGTGSGQRDDTQYF
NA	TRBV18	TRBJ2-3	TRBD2	TGTGCCAGCTCATCAACAAGCGGGAGGGACACAGATACGCAGTATTTT	CASSSTSGRDTDTQYF
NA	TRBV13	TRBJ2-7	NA	TGTGCCAGCAGCGCTTTAAGGGGCTACGAGCAGTACTTC	CASSALRGYEQYF
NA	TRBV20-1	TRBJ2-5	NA	TGCAGTGCGGATGACCGGGGCCCCCAGTACTTC	CSADDRGPQYF
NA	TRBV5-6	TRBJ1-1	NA	TGTGCCAGCAGCAAGGGACTGAAGAACACTGAAGCTTTCTTT	CASSKGLKNTEAFF
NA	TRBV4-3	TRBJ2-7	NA	TGCGCCAGCAGCCAAGAGGAGCGGGTTACCTACGAGCAGTACTTC	CASSQEERVTYEQYF
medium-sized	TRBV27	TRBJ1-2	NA	TGTGCCAGCAGCTCCAACCTCGGGGGCTATGGCTACACCTTC	CASSSNLGGYGYTF
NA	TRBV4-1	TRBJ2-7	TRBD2	TGCGCCAGCAGCCATTCCGGGACTAGCGAATCCTACGAGCAGTACTTC	CASSHSGTSESYEQYF
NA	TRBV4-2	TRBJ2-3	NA	TGTGCCAGCAGCCAAGTTTTTCCGAGCACAGATACGCAGTATTTT	CASSQVFPSTDTQYF
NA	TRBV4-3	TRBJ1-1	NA	TGCGCCAGCAGGCTCGGAGGGAACACTGAAGCTTTCTTT	CASRLGGNTEAFF
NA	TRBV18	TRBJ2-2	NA	TGTGCCAGCTCACCACCGATACGCACCGGGGAGCTGTTTTTT	CASSPPIRTGELFF
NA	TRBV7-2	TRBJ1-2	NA	TGTGCCAGCAGCCTGGGAACGGGGGGCTACACCTTC	CASSLGTGGYTF
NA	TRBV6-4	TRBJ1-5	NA	TGTGCGGGGCGGGGTAGCAATCAGCCCCAGCATTTT	CAGRGSNQPQHF
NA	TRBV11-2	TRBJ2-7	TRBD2	TGTGCCAGCAGCTCACCGGGACTAGCGGGCATTCAATCCTACGAGCAGTACTTC	CASSSPGLAGIQSYEQYF
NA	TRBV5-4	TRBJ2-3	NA	TGTGCCAGCAGTTACGGGACACCTATGTCCCCAGATACGCAGTATTTT	CASSYGTPMSPDTQYF
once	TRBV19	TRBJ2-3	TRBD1	TGTGCCAGTAGTATGGGACAGGGGACGCAAGCCCGTACGCAGTATTTT	CASSMGQGTQARTQYF
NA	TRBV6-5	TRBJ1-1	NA	TGTGCCAGCACCCGGGGCGGGAACACTGAAGCTTTCTTT	CASTRGGNTEAFF
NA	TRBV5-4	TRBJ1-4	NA	TGTGCCAGCAGCTTGGTTGGGGATACCGCAACTAATGAAAAACTGTTTTTT	CASSLVGDTATNEKLFF
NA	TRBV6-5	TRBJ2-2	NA	TGTGCCAGCAGTTGGGACATCTGGAACACCGGGGAGCTGTTTTTT	CASSWDIWNTGELFF
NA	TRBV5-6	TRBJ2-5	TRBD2	TGTGCCAGCAGCTTGGATTCTAGCGGGAGGGCAGAGACCCAGTACTTC	CASSLDSSGRAETQYF
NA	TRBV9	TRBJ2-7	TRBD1	TGTGCCAGCAGCTTTTTCCCGGGACAGGGATCCGAGCAGTACTTC	CASSFFPGQGSEQYF
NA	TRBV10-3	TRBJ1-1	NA	TGTGCCATCAGTGAACGGAGCACTGAAGCTTTCTTT	CAISERSTEAFF
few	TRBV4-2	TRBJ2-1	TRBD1	TGTGCCAGCCAGGACAGGGGAAGTAACAATGAGCAGTTCTTC	CASQDRGSNNEQFF
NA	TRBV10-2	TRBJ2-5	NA	TGCGCCAGCAGTGAGAGGCGGGGTAAAGAGACCCAGTACTTC	CASSERRGKETQYF
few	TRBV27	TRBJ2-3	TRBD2	TGTGCCAGCAGTTTATCCCCGGGAGGTAGCGGGAGAATAGATACGCAGTATTTT	CASSLSPGGSGRIDTQYF
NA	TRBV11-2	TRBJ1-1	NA	TGTGCCAGCAGCTTGTTCGGTATGAACACTGAAGCTTTCTTT	CASSLFGMNTEAFF
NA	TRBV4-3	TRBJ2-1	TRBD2	TGCGCCAGCAGCCCGAGGACTAGCGGGATTTACAATGAGCAGTTCTTC	CASSPRTSGIYNEQFF
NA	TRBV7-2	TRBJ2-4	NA	TGTGCCAGCAGCTTAGATTTGCGGAGCGGGTCTCGGGACATTCAGTACTTC	CASSLDLRSGSRDIQYF
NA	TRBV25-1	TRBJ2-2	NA	TGTGCCAGCACATCCGGGACCGATGGCACCGGGGAGCTGTTTTTT	CASTSGTDGTGELFF